This T cell receptor beta chain was recorded in a study of shared clonotypes between healthy human individuals. Overall study: Ranging from 18 to 49 in age, donors were two women and a few men. Points from the study as a whole: Clonotype sharing among donors likely depends on sequencing depth. Few donors limited the genetic and exposure-history diversity represented.

The table came from immunoSEQ multiplex PCR; TCRdb's copy has only in-frame clones and leaves some out. Of a few million clones listed, 85% to 95% were seen once; the top ten hold 0.39%. There were only Caucasian adults among the donors, and all lived in Nashville, Tennessee. Worth noting for this clone: Its antigen is undetermined.

Sequencing was carried out using naive CD4+ T cells from PBMCs. Described subset: CD45RA+ positively selected. The sequence was obtained from a young man in good health. Some clones in this sample may be carry-over from other donors' samples.

The CDR3 sequence: CASISSARTGGYTF. The CDR3 region has the DNA TGTGCCAGCATTTCCTCGGCGCGGACAGGAGGCTACACCTTC. This chain joins TRBV28 and TRBJ1-2; 7 bases agree with TRBD1. J lost 8 bases, V lost 7 bases, and 13 bases had no gene match. The CDR3 sequence is 14 residues long. From germline, CDR1 is MDHEN and CDR2 SYDVKM.